This TCR beta chain came from a study of T cell responses to AZD1222 COVID-19 vaccine. Study-wide background: Second-dose schedules of about 4 or about 12 weeks were combined.

TCRdb keeps only in-frame clones here, not all; method: immunoSEQ multiplex PCR. The table records about 170,000 clones, roughly 92% of them present only once. Study-wide points: Repertoire sampling was restricted to post-peak T cell response timepoints. After two AZD1222 doses, spike-specific TCR breadth and depth rose versus day 0.

Turning to this clone: Its specificity is unknown.

The V gene end was trimmed by 11 bases and the J gene end by 7 bases; junction bases not matched to a gene: 10. The CDR3 is 13 residues long. Germline CDR1 reads SNHLY; CDR2 reads FYNNEI. This clonotype was obtained from an adult in good health. The rearrangement links TRBV2 to TRBJ1-5; TRBD1 aligns across 8 bases. The sequenced sample was peripheral blood, obtained on day 0 of AZD1222 vaccination. The CDR3 region has the DNA TGTGCCCTCCAGGGGGCAGTTGGACAGCCCCAGCATTTT. It translates to CALQGAVGQPQHF.